This T cell receptor (beta chain) was sequenced in a study of blood T cell repertoires in COVID-19. Participants were aged 18 to 89 years, lived in about 26 US areas, and enrolled virtually. Participant reports of clinical history set cohort assignment. Donors of Cohort 3 who recovered were those that had two negative PCRs, clearance, or symptom resolution. Profiled with immunoSEQ multiplex PCR; TCRdb holds only in-frame clones, not every one. The sample includes roughly 190,000 clones, approximately 84% of them seen just once. This CDR3 comprises 13 residues. Trimming shortened V by 8 bases and J by 6 bases, and 14 bases separated the two germline ends. CDR1 SNHLY and CDR2 FYNNEI come from the germline V gene.

The material sequenced was PBMCs or T cells enriched from blood (not recorded which). The TCR originated in a woman in her twenties or thirties who had recovered from COVID-19. The chain carries TRBV2 and TRBJ1-5, with D tentatively TRBD1 (6 bases). CDR3 DNA: TGTGCCAGCGAACGGGGGGCAGGTCAGCCCCAGCATTTT. Translating it yields CASERGAGQPQHF.